This T cell receptor beta chain was sequenced in a study of blood T cell repertoires in COVID-19 (dated by TCRdb to about 2020). The study in broad terms: Samples covering the acute and convalescent phases of COVID-19 were provided by collaborators in the United States, Italy and Spain. The prospective study material was composed of cDNA or gDNA derived from T cells, B-cell-depleted T cells, or PBMCs. The samples were drawn from the first 160 participants of the ongoing ImmuneRACE study and from some 1,300 subjects provided by 6 global collaborators. Deeply sampled blood TCRbeta repertoires from subjects exposed to, actively infected with, or recovered from COVID-19 were included in the dataset. Where available, HLA class I and class II types were obtained from metadata supplied by the sample provider rather than from assay-based typing. Sample metadata almost always included a de-identified subject ID, COVID-19 status, age in years and sex. The repertoires were released in a freely available public database meant as a resource for research on the immune response to SARS-CoV-2.

Between the V and J ends, shortened by 7 bases and 8 bases respectively, the junction contains 5 bases. Reading the germline V gene (reference sequence) gives CDR1 LGHDT and CDR2 YNNKEL. From the cysteine up to the phenylalanine, the CDR3 has a length of 9 residues. The read is trimmed to its CDR3 DNA, 27 bases read in frame from base 1. The investigation overall reported the following: Clinical and demographic metadata were provided uncurated, with the amount varying by source and participant.

Whole blood was collected in K2EDTA tubes by collaborating institutions according to the institutions' own protocols. For TCRbeta analysis, collaborators shipped samples in one of three forms: frozen whole blood, isolated PBMCs, or DNA extracted from either of those sample types. TCRbeta CDR3 regions were amplified from genomic DNA by means of the immunoSEQ Assay, a bias-controlled multiplex PCR. Regarding the original processing steps: Within the assay, amplification of reference gene primers was used to estimate how many nucleated cells each sample contained. Sequence reads were collapsed and filtered to measure the absolute abundance of every unique TCRbeta CDR3 rearrangement. For each sample, productive Simpson clonality was calculated by taking the square root of Simpson's diversity index across productive rearrangements. Here the immuneACCESS table is served through TCRdb, limited to in-frame sequences with V and J called. Missing clones are a known gap in these copies; in checked studies unresolved V genes cover under half, and the rest lacks a known reason. D and trimming were read from the DNA, whereas the V and J calls and clone size are those reported in that table. The sample has tens of thousands of clones on record, over 70% of them singletons. More than 20% of the sample is taken by the ten largest.

Notes on this clone: What this receptor recognizes is not known. No quality values exist for individual bases; no much larger clone is one base distant.

The sequence joins TRBV3-1 (or the pseudogene TRBV3-2) to TRBJ1-2, with the D gene call left open. Material for sequencing was peripheral blood. The clonotype comes from a man older than 75 with active or convalescent COVID-19. DNA sequence: TGTGCCAGCACCGGGGGCTACACCTTC. Its coded protein is CASTGGYTF.